Sequencing of this TCR beta chain was carried out in a study of blood T cell repertoires in COVID-19. Participant-given clinical history determined each cohort assignment. Using immunoSEQ multiplex PCR, the repertoire was profiled, and TCRdb retains in-frame clones only, with some absent. The top ten hold under 3.5% of the sample, which has a few hundred thousand clones, under 90% seen once. Sequenced input: PBMCs or T cells enriched from blood (not recorded which). The clonotype was recovered from a woman between 45 and 65 years old who had been exposed to COVID-19.

The CDR3: CASSTTDYSNQPQHF. CDR3 bases: TGTGCCAGTAGTACCACAGACTATAGCAATCAGCCCCAGCATTTT. This chain joins TRBV19 and TRBJ1-5, with D uncertain. The CDR3 consists of 15 residues. Between the trimmed V and J ends, which lost 4 bases and 0 bases, there was a span of 10 bases. Germline loops: CDR1 LNHDA, CDR2 SQIVND (reference sequence).